This TCR beta chain was sequenced in a study of blood T cell repertoires in COVID-19. TCRdb keeps only in-frame clones here, not all; method: immunoSEQ multiplex PCR. The top ten hold 3% to 4% of the sample, which has about 170,000 clones, 85% seen once. The receptor comes from a human donor with acute or convalescent COVID-19. The donor label of this sample is uncertain. Sequencing used peripheral blood.

CDR3 DNA: TGTGCCAGCAGCCGATCCGGGACTAGGGACGAGCAGTACTTC. This translates into CASSRSGTRDEQYF. The chain joins TRBV5-4 to TRBJ2-7; 8 bases fit TRBD2. The germline V gene has CDR1 SGHNT and CDR2 YYREEE (reference sequence). J lost 5 bases, V lost 4 bases, and 8 bases had no gene match. The CDR3 totals 14 residues.